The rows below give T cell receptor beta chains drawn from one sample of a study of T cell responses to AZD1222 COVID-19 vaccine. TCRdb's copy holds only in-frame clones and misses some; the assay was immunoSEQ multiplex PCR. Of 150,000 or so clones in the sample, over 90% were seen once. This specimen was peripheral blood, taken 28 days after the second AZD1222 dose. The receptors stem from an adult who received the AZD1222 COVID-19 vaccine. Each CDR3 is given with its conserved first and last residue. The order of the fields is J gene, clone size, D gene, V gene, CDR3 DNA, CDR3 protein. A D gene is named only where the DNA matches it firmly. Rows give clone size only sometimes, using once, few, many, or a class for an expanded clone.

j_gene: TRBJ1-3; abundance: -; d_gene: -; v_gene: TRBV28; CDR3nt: TGTGCCAGCAGTTTCGCCAACTCTGGAAACACCATATATTTT; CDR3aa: CASSFANSGNTIYF
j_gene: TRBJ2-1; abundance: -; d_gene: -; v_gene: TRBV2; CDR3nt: TGTGCCGGGGTTCGGGACCAACCTCCCCCCAGGTTCTTC; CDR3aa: CAGVRDQPPPRFF
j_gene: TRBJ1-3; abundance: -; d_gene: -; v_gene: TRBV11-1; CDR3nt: TGTGCCAGCAGCTTTCAGGGAAACGCTGGAAACACCATATATTTT; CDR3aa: CASSFQGNAGNTIYF
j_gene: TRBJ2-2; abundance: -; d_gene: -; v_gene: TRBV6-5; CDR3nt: TGTGCCAGCAGGAGGGACGGCACCGGGGAGCTGTTTTTT; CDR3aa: CASRRDGTGELFF
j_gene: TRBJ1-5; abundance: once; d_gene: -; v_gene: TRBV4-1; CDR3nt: TGCGCCAGCAGCCCGACCCTTAATCAGCCCCAGCATTTT; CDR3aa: CASSPTLNQPQHF
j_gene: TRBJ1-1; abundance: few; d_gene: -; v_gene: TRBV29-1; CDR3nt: TGCAGCGTTACAGTCACGAACACTGAAGCTTTCTTT; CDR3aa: CSVTVTNTEAFF
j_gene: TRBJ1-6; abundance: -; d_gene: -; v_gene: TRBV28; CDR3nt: TGTGCCAGCAGTCCACGACTGGGTCCGAATTTCCCCCTCCACTTT; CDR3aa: CASSPRLGPNFPLHF
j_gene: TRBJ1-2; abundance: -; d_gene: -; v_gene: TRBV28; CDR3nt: TGTGCCAGCAAAAAAGGGCGGGAGTATGGCTACACCTTC; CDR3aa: CASKKGREYGYTF
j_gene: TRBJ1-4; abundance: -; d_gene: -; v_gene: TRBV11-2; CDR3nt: TGTGCCAGCAGCTCTATTCGGGATAGGGATGAAAAACTGTTTTTT; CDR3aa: CASSSIRDRDEKLFF
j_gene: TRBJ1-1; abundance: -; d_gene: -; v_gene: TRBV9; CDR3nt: TGTGCCAGCAGCGTAGGCAGGGAGAACACTGAAGCTTTCTTT; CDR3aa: CASSVGRENTEAFF
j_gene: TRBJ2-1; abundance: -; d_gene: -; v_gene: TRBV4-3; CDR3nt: TGCGCCAGCAGCCAAGATCGAGTTAGCGCAAACAATGAGCAGTTCTTC; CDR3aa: CASSQDRVSANNEQFF
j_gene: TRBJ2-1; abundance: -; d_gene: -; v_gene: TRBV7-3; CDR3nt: TGTGCCAGCAGCTCATCAACCTACAATGAGCAGTTCTTC; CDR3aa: CASSSSTYNEQFF
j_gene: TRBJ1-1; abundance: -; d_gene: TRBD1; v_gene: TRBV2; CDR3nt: TGTGCCAGCAGTGGGGACAGCCTGAACACTGAAGCTTTCTTT; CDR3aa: CASSGDSLNTEAFF
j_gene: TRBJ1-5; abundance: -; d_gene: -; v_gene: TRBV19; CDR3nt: TGTGCCAGTAGTATCGAAACAGGGCGTCAGCCCCAGCATTTT; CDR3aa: CASSIETGRQPQHF
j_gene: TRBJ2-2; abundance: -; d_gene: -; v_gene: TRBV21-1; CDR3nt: TGTGCCAGCAGCAGCCCTCGGACTAGCGGGCGTGCGAACACCGGGGAGCTGTTTTTT; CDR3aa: CASSSPRTSGRANTGELFF
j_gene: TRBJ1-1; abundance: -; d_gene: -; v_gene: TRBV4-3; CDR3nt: TGCGCCAGCAGCCAAGATGAGGGAGGGGGCACTGAAGCTTTCTTT; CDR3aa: CASSQDEGGGTEAFF
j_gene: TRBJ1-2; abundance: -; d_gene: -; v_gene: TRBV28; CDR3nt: TGTGCCAGCAGTCGCTATGGCTACACCTTC; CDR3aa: CASSRYGYTF
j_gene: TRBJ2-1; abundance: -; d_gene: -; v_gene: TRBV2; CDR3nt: TGTGCCAGCAGTGTTTGGTCCTACAATGAGCAGTTCTTC; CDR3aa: CASSVWSYNEQFF
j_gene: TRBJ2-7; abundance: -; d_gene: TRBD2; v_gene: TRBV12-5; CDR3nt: TGTGCTAGTGCCCCCGGGACTAGCGGGCGGTGGGCTGGGGAGCAGTACTTC; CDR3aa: CASAPGTSGRWAGEQYF
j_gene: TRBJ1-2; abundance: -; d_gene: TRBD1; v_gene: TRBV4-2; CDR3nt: TGTGCCAGCAGCCAAGAGGGGCCGGGCAGGGGGCTAAACTATGGCTACACCTTC; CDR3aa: CASSQEGPGRGLNYGYTF
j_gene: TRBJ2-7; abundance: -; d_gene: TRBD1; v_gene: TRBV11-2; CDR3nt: TGTGCCAGCAGCTTAGAAAACAGGGGATTTGACGAGCAGTACTTC; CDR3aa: CASSLENRGFDEQYF
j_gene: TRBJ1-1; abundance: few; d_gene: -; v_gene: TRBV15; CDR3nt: TGTGCCACCAGCAGATTCCAAGGGGGAGTGGACACTGAAGCTTTCTTT; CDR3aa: CATSRFQGGVDTEAFF
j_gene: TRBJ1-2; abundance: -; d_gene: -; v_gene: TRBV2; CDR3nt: TGTGCCAGCAGTGACGGGTATGGCTACACCTTC; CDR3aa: CASSDGYGYTF
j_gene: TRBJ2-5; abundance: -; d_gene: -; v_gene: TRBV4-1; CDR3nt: TGCGCCAGCAGCCAACCACTAAAACCGGGACCCCAAGAGACCCAGTACTTC; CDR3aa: CASSQPLKPGPQETQYF
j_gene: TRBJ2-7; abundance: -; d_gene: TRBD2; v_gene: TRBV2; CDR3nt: TGTGCCAGCAGGAAACTAGCGGGAGATTCGATCGAGCAGTACTTC; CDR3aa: CASRKLAGDSIEQYF